This TCR beta chain was recorded in a study of blood T cell repertoires in COVID-19 (dated by TCRdb to 2018 to 2020). Broadly, across the study: Collaborator samples came from the United States, Italy and Spain and covered acute and convalescent phases of COVID-19. The prospective study material was composed of cDNA or gDNA derived from T cells, B-cell-depleted T cells, or PBMCs. Deeply sampled blood TCRbeta repertoires from subjects exposed to, actively infected with, or recovered from COVID-19 were included in the dataset. The repertoires were released in a freely available public database meant as a resource for research on the immune response to SARS-CoV-2. Samples were obtained from the ongoing ImmuneRACE study (first 160 participants) and from 1,254 subjects provided by 6 global collaborators. Nearly every sample came with metadata listing a de-identified subject ID, COVID-19 status, age in years and sex. HLA class I and class II types, where available, came from metadata supplied by the sample provider rather than from assay-based typing.

One collaborating source in Seattle enrolled patients while the patients were actively infected and followed the patients over time throughout the course of disease. Collaborating institutions collected whole blood in K2EDTA tubes following their own protocols. For TCRbeta analysis, collaborators shipped samples in one of three forms: frozen whole blood, isolated PBMCs, or DNA extracted from either of those sample types. Overall study results and their limits: The amount of clinical and demographic metadata varied by source and participant and was provided uncurated.

Notes on this clone: Its antigen is unknown. No much larger clone is present one base from it, and per-base qualities are unavailable.

TCRbeta CDR3 regions were amplified from genomic DNA using the immunoSEQ Assay, a bias-controlled multiplex PCR. As for the authors' bioinformatics: The number of nucleated cells in each sample was estimated from the amplification of reference gene primers within the assay. To quantify the absolute abundance of each unique TCRbeta CDR3 rearrangement, sequence reads were collapsed and filtered. For each sample, productive Simpson clonality was calculated as the square root of Simpson's diversity index across productive rearrangements. The source is immuneACCESS, and TCRdb retained only in-frame sequences with V and J called. Part of the clones is not carried over; for the studies checked, unresolved V genes explain less than half of this, and the remainder is unexplained. The V and J calls and clone size are taken from that table; D and trimming were inferred from the DNA. Present in this sample are about 170,000 clones, roughly 88% of which were seen just once. The ten most abundant clones make up 6.9% of the sample.

From cysteine to phenylalanine, the CDR3 is 15 amino acids long. Of the read, only the CDR3 DNA is kept; its 45 bases are in frame from base 1. CDR1 and CDR2 (MNHNY, SVGAGI) derive from the germline V gene (reference sequence). V has 6 bases trimmed and J has 6 bases trimmed; junction bases matching no gene number 7. The sequenced sample consisted of peripheral blood. The clonotype originates from an elderly man with COVID-19, enrolled during active disease. Recombination linked TRBV6-6 to TRBJ2-2; the central 10 bases match TRBD1. The CDR3 amino acid sequence is: CASSAATGGSGELFF. The nucleotide sequence reads TGTGCCAGCAGCGCCGCGACAGGGGGCTCCGGGGAGCTGTTTTTT.